What follows are 20 T cell receptor beta chains derived from one specimen sequenced in a study of blood T cell repertoires in COVID-19. Sequenced by immunoSEQ multiplex PCR; TCRdb stores in-frame clones only, minus some. The sample shows some 490,000 clones, 70% to 90% of them seen only once. The sample taken for sequencing was peripheral blood. Receptors originate from a human donor in a cohort sampled during active COVID-19.

This chain uses TRBV7-3 with TRBJ2-1; perhaps TRBD2 as D (6 bases). V shed 4 bases and J shed 11 bases, with 18 bases lying between them. The CDR3 is 14 amino acids. Germline V gene lookup returns CDR1 SGHTA and CDR2 FQGTGA. The CDR3 here is CASSSGTGGSKQFF. The DNA for the CDR3 is TGTGCCAGCAGCTCTGGGACCGGGGGATCCAAGCAGTTCTTC.

The J gene is TRBJ2-5, the V gene TRBV30; 13 positions match TRBD2. This CDR3 contains 16 residues. The germline V gene has CDR1 GTSNPN and CDR2 SVGIG (reference sequence). Trimming took 0 bases from V and 2 from J; bases not matched to a gene: 3. The CDR3 protein is CAWSVPTSGRQETQYF. Written as DNA, the CDR3 is TGTGCCTGGAGTGTGCCGACTAGCGGGAGGCAAGAGACCCAGTACTTC.

V is TRBV7-2 and J is TRBJ2-3; 7 nucleotides agree with TRBD1. CDR1 and CDR2 from the germline V gene are SGHTA and FQGNSA. V shed 2 bases and J 2 bases; nucleotides not matched to a gene: 4. The CDR3 length is 15 residues. CDR3 sequence reads: CASSLNRGITDTQYF. The CDR3 region has the DNA TGTGCCAGCAGCTTAAACAGGGGTATCACAGATACGCAGTATTTT. The complete variable domain, with remaining parts taken from reference TRBV7-2 and TRBJ2-3, reads GAGVSQSPSNKVTEKGKDVELRCDPISGHTALYWYRQSLGQGLEFLIYFQGNSAPDKSGLPSDRFSAERTGGSVSTLTIQRTQQEDSAVYLCASSLNRGITDTQYFGPGTRLTVL.

A few counts support this clone. The chain recombines TRBV2 with TRBJ1-2; D uncertain. Germline V lookup: CDR1 SNHLY, CDR2 FYNNEI. This CDR3 spans 11 amino acids. V dropped 3 bases and J dropped 4 bases, with 3 bases sitting between them. This CDR3 is CASSEAYGYTF. CDR3 nucleotides: TGTGCCAGCAGTGAGGCCTATGGCTACACCTTC.

The chain recombines TRBV15 with TRBJ2-7; D not certain. This CDR3 region has 14 residues. Germline V gene lookup returns CDR1 LNHNV and CDR2 YYDKDF (reference sequence). The V and J ends lost 2 bases and 3 bases respectively, with 11 bases between them. CDR3 protein: CATSRTDRFYEQYF. CDR3 DNA: TGTGCCACCAGCAGAACTGATAGATTCTACGAGCAGTACTTC. Complete variable domain (other parts from reference TRBV15 and TRBJ2-7): DAMVIQNPRYQVTQFGKPVTLSCSQTLNHNVMYWYQQKSSQAPKLLFHYYDKDFNNEADTPDNFQSRRPNTSFCFLDIRSPGLGDTAMYLCATSRTDRFYEQYFGPGTRLTVT.

This clone was counted only a few times. The chain employs TRBV7-2 and TRBJ2-7; 13 positions match TRBD2. The V gene end was trimmed by 6 bases and the J gene end by 3 bases; junction bases not matched to a gene: 5. This CDR3 has 15 residues. From germline, CDR1 is SGHTA and CDR2 FQGNSA. CDR3 bases: TGTGCCAGCAGTAATGGACTAGCGGGGGTCTACGAGCAGTACTTC. Translation: CASSNGLAGVYEQYF. Supplemented by reference TRBV7-2 and TRBJ2-7, the full variable domain reads GAGVSQSPSNKVTEKGKDVELRCDPISGHTALYWYRQSLGQGLEFLIYFQGNSAPDKSGLPSDRFSAERTGGSVSTLTIQRTQQEDSAVYLCASSNGLAGVYEQYFGPGTRLTVT.

V is TRBV19 and J is TRBJ1-5, with 11 bases aligning to TRBD1. The CDR3 runs to 16 residues. Germline lookup yields CDR1 LNHDA and CDR2 SQIVND (reference sequence). V dropped 5 bases and J dropped 6; count of bases not matched to a gene: 9. CDR3 residues: CASSLIWTGGGQPQHF. CDR3 bases: TGTGCCAGTAGTCTCATTTGGACAGGGGGCGGTCAGCCCCAGCATTTT.

This chain joins TRBV27 and TRBJ1-5; D not resolved. The germline CDR1 and CDR2 sequences are MNHEY and SMNVEV (reference sequence). V lost 11 bases and J lost 2, with 19 bases in between. This CDR3 has 15 amino acids. The CDR3 region is CASAAGKGGNQPQHF. The CDR3 DNA is TGTGCCTCTGCGGCCGGGAAAGGTGGCAATCAGCCCCAGCATTTT.

J is TRBJ1-5 and V is TRBV5-6; D is unclear. Germline V gives CDR1 SGHDT, CDR2 YYEEEE. V lost 3 bases and J 0 bases, leaving 13 bases between the germline ends. The CDR3 loop spans 16 amino acids. The CDR3 reads CASSSHTAYSNQPQHF. The CDR3 DNA reads as TGTGCCAGCAGCTCTCACACAGCATATAGCAATCAGCCCCAGCATTTT.

This sequence joins TRBV19 and TRBJ2-7; 8 bases fit TRBD2. The CDR3 contains 15 residues. Trimming cost V 8 bases and J 5 bases; bases outside gene matches: 14. Per germline, CDR1 LNHDA and CDR2 SQIVND (reference sequence). CDR3 amino acids: CASAPRGTGGNEQYF. The CDR3 nucleotides read TGTGCCAGTGCCCCCCGAGGAACGGGAGGGAACGAGCAGTACTTC.

For the CDR3, the DNA is TGTGCCAGCAGCTCCAACAGGGGGTCGGATTTGGAAAAACTGTTTTTT. Protein product: CASSSNRGSDLEKLFF. This chain links TRBV5-8 with TRBJ1-4; 8 nucleotides align to TRBD1. The CDR3 length is 16 residues. Germline V gene sequence: CDR1 SGHTS, CDR2 YDEGEE. V was clipped by 3 bases and J by 8 bases; unmatched bases: 12.

The chain combines TRBV4-2 with TRBJ2-5, with D perhaps matching TRBD2 (7 bases). Trimming left V 4 bases short and J 5 bases short, with 17 bases between. The CDR3 covers 15 residues. Germline V gene sequence: CDR1 LGHNA, CDR2 YNFKEQ. The CDR3 sequence: CASSPHGKGGETQYF. The CDR3 DNA sequence: TGTGCCAGCAGCCCGCACGGAAAGGGGGGGGAGACCCAGTACTTC.

The chain combines TRBV30 with TRBJ2-3, with TRBD2 as a possible D gene (6 bases). Germline V lookup: CDR1 GTSNPN, CDR2 SVGIG (reference sequence). Trimming removed 1 base at V and 3 bases at J, with 14 bases between. This CDR3 is 15 amino acids long. CDR3 sequence: CAWSGGERETDTQYF. Written as DNA, the CDR3 is TGTGCCTGGAGTGGGGGGGAGAGGGAAACAGATACGCAGTATTTT. Using reference TRBV30 and TRBJ2-3 for the parts outside the CDR3, the full variable domain is SQTIHQWPATLVQPVGSPLSLECTVEGTSNPNLYWYRQAAGRGLQLLFYSVGIGQISSEVPQNLSASRPQDRQFILSSKKLLLSDSGFYLCAWSGGERETDTQYFGPGTRLTVL.

V is TRBV21-1 and J is TRBJ2-3; the DNA was not used to check the table's D call, TRBD1. TRBV21-1 has pseudogene status. The CDR3 covers 10 residues. The DNA for the CDR3 is TGTGCCATTCAGACAGATACGCAGTATTTT. Translated: CAIQTDTQYF.

V is TRBV5-1 and J is TRBJ1-1, with a weak D call TRBD1 (6 bases). CDR3 length equals 17 residues. Germline V gene lookup returns CDR1 SGHRS and CDR2 YFSETQ. V was pared by 4 bases and J by 0 bases, with 19 bases between. The CDR3 reads CASSPTTQGTLNTEAFF. The CDR3 nucleotides read TGCGCCAGCAGCCCAACCACCCAAGGGACATTGAACACTGAAGCTTTCTTT. Full variable domain (missing parts from reference TRBV5-1 and TRBJ1-1): KAGVTQTPRYLIKTRGQQVTLSCSPISGHRSVSWYQQTPGQGLQFLFEYFSETQRNKGNFPGRFSGRQFSNSRSEMNVSTLELGDSALYLCASSPTTQGTLNTEAFFGQGTRLTVV.

A few counts support this clone. The chain has TRBV19 and TRBJ1-5, with D maybe TRBD1 (5 bases). V gave up 1 base and J gave up 5 bases, with 12 bases separating them. This CDR3 is built from 15 residues. From germline, CDR1 is LNHDA and CDR2 SQIVND (reference sequence). As DNA, the CDR3 is TGTGCCAGTAGTATAGGTGGGACTCCTGATCAGCCCCAGCATTTT. As protein: CASSIGGTPDQPQHF.

The CDR3 region is CASSYFGTSRGEQYF. CDR3 sequence (DNA): TGTGCCAGCAGTTACTTTGGCACAAGCCGGGGCGAGCAGTACTTC. This sequence joins TRBV6-5 and TRBJ2-7; tentative D call: TRBD2 (5 bases). There are 15 residues in the CDR3. The germline V gene encodes CDR1 MNHEY and CDR2 SVGAGI. With 1 base removed from V and 6 bases from J, the gap between germline ends came to 16 bases.

This clone was found many times. This chain links TRBV27 with TRBJ1-4, with TRBD1 as a possible D gene (6 bases). CDR3 length: 14 amino acids. V was cut by 3 bases and J by 3 bases, with 8 bases left in between. The germline V gene encodes CDR1 MNHEY and CDR2 SMNVEV (reference sequence). As DNA, the CDR3 is TGTGCCAGCAGTTTCTGGGGGCCTAATGAAAAACTGTTTTTT. Protein sequence: CASSFWGPNEKLFF.

This clone appeared a single time. The J gene is TRBJ2-5, the V gene TRBV28, with TRBD1 identical over 7 bases. Germline V gene data show CDR1 as MDHEN and CDR2 as SYDVKM. The CDR3 has 14 amino acids. The ends lost 2 bases at V and 2 bases at J; junction bases unmatched: 2. CDR3 sequence reads: CASSLRTGQETQYF. CDR3 DNA: TGTGCCAGCAGTTTACGGACAGGACAAGAGACCCAGTACTTC. Supplemented by reference TRBV28 and TRBJ2-5, the full variable domain reads DVKVTQSSRYLVKRTGEKVFLECVQDMDHENMFWYRQDPGLGLRLIYFSYDVKMKEKGDIPEGYSVSREKKERFSLILESASTNQTSMYLCASSLRTGQETQYFGPGTRLLVL.

The rearrangement joins TRBV29-1 to TRBJ1-1, with 9 bases aligning to TRBD1. Germline values: CDR1 SQVTM, CDR2 ANQGSEA. Germline trimming cut 4 bases from V and 0 bases from J; bases unmatched to any gene: 9. The CDR3 length is 16 residues. The CDR3 region is CSVGTGASLMNTEAFF. The CDR3 DNA is TGCAGCGTTGGGACAGGGGCCAGTCTCATGAACACTGAAGCTTTCTTT.